This record covers a single TCR beta chain. This clone's antigen is unknown. Per-nucleotide qualities are absent, and no much larger clonotype sits a single base away. The data derive from a study of CD8 T cells in ankylosing spondylitis (dated by TCRdb to about 2017). Background on the whole study: The study profiled T cell receptor beta repertoires in healthy donors and ankylosing spondylitis patients to find disease-linked TCR variants. Peripheral blood was sampled, and synovial fluid was also collected from ankylosing spondylitis patients. The full study cohort comprised about 23 ankylosing spondylitis patients and 85 to 120 healthy donors. The study at large found these results: Significant enrichment of the disease-linked clones was reported in matched synovial fluid samples from ankylosing spondylitis patients. A TCR beta motif of seven or eight highly homologous amino acid variants appeared characteristic of blood from ankylosing spondylitis patients. The disease-linked clones had a CD8+ phenotype and were found at relatively low frequencies in peripheral blood. Some motif variants had previously been reported in the synovial fluid and blood of reactive arthritis patients, which suggests shared mechanisms of disease initiation.

The sample was run on an Illumina HiSeq 2500. Quantitative 5'-RACE with molecular barcodes was used to prepare TCR beta libraries. Turning to the authors' computational methods: To identify disease-linked TCR variants, a new computational method was used, one built on a probabilistic model of VDJ rearrangement. Through fastp at Q25 and MiXCR, TCRdb rebuilt clones from the public reads, retaining in-frame beta chains. CDR3 protein sequences are deduplicated, and each keeps its most common genes and DNA. The V and J calls reflect TCRdb's pipeline rather than the authors' work. The sample has about 540,000 distinct CDR3 sequences on record, roughly 13% of them singletons. Nearly 7% of the sample is in the top ten clones. Inclusive of the bounding cysteine and phenylalanine, the CDR3 is 14 residues long. The entry retains the CDR3 DNA only, 42 bases that are in frame from base 1. CDR1 and CDR2 are drawn from the germline V gene: ENHRY, SYGVKD. V is shortened by 5 bases, J by 2 bases, and the region joining them spans 12 bases.

The receptor comes from a male donor with ankylosing spondylitis. The source material was blood, either unsorted or a sorted T cell fraction (not recorded which). The rearranged chain carries TRBV10-3 and TRBJ1-1; no confident D gene assignment can be made. The sequence in DNA is TGTGCCATCAGTAGCGGGTCTTCCAACACTGAAGCTTTCTTT. Its translation reads: CAISSGSSNTEAFF.